Shown below are 26 T cell receptor beta chains from a single sample sequenced in a study of post-analysis software for immune sequencing data. Study-wide results and caveats: Controls had lower frequencies than patients of 4 or 5 TRBV segments, which included TRBV5-6, TRBV5-1 and TRBV20-1.

No antigen has been identified for these receptors. The library was made from cDNA and included unique molecular identifiers. TCRdb recomputed calls from the PCR reads with MiXCR, one row per CDR3 protein. The table has about 210,000 distinct CDR3 sequences, around 29% seen once. The sample consisted of blood. These receptors were taken from a girl under 18 with multiple sclerosis.

V usage is TRBV28 and J usage is TRBJ2-7; 10 positions agree with TRBD1. CDR3 size: 19 residues. CDR1 is MDHEN and CDR2 is SYDVKM in the germline V gene. V lost 1 base to trimming and J lost 1 base; unmatched junction nucleotides: 13. The CDR3 loop reads CASSLYSSGTGEKSYEQYF. CDR3 coding DNA: TGTGCCAGCAGTTTATACTCCTCCGGGACAGGGGAAAAGTCCTACGAGCAGTACTTC.

In its sample, this clonotype was seen many times. The chain carries TRBV12-3 or TRBV12-4 and TRBJ2-7, with a possible D match to TRBD1 (6 bases). V dropped 3 bases and J dropped 3 bases, with 15 bases sitting between them. The CDR3 covers 15 residues. CDR3 protein: CASSLGDIRGYEQYF. The CDR3 DNA reads as TGTGCCAGCAGTTTGGGGGACATCCGTGGCTACGAGCAGTACTTC.

This clonotype has a handful of counts. The genes are TRBV7-3 and TRBJ2-2; 12 bases fit TRBD2. The CDR3 is made up of 15 amino acids. Germline values: CDR1 SGHTA, CDR2 FQGTGA. The J segment lost 5 bases and the V segment lost 5 bases, leaving 3 bases of the junction unmatched. The CDR3 here is CASSPGLAGTGELFF. The CDR3 coding sequence is TGTGCCAGCAGCCCCGGACTAGCGGGGACCGGGGAGCTGTTTTTT.

This clonotype showed up many times. V is TRBV7-9 and J is TRBJ2-5, with a tentative D call TRBD2 (7 bases). The ends were cut back, 5 bases at V and 1 base at J, with 17 bases in the middle. The CDR3 has 16 amino acids. The germline CDR1 and CDR2 sequences are SEHNR and FQNEAQ (reference sequence). CDR3 amino acids: CASSPLLGGGQETQYF. The CDR3 DNA is TGTGCCAGCAGCCCCCTTTTAGGGGGGGGCCAAGAGACCCAGTACTTC.

CDR3 in amino acids: CASSSRVFADTQYF. The CDR3 DNA reads as TGCGCCAGCAGCTCCAGGGTCTTCGCAGATACGCAGTATTTT. The rearrangement links TRBV5-1 to TRBJ2-3, with D perhaps TRBD1 (5 bases). This CDR3 contains 14 residues. V lost 3 bases to trimming and J lost 4 bases, with 12 bases between them. Germline-derived CDR1 and CDR2 are SGHRS and YFSETQ.

V is TRBV14 and J is TRBJ1-1; tentative D call: TRBD1 (6 bases). V lost 7 bases to trimming and J lost 3 bases, with 21 bases between them. This CDR3 contains 16 residues. The germline CDR1 and CDR2 sequences are SGHDN and FVKESK. The CDR3 sequence is CASNRYRGASDTEAFF. The CDR3 DNA reads TGTGCCAGCAACCGGTACCGGGGGGCTTCAGACACTGAAGCTTTCTTT. The variable domain in full, with the rest retrieved from reference TRBV14 and TRBJ1-1, is EAGVTQFPSHSVIEKGQTVTLRCDPISGHDNLYWYRRVMGKEIKFLLHFVKESKQDESGMPNNRFLAERTGGTYSTLKVQPAELEDSGVYFCASNRYRGASDTEAFFGQGTRLTVV.

As to this clonotype: This may arise from a read error, as a much more abundant clone is one base away. This CDR3 reads CSVGAGPTDTRYF. The CDR3, as DNA: TGCAGCGTTGGAGCGGGGCCGACAGATACGCGGTATTTT. The V and J genes are TRBV29-1 and TRBJ2-3; the match to TRBD2 covers 7 bases. Germline-derived CDR1 and CDR2 are SQVTM and ANQGSEA. CDR3 length: 13 amino acids.

This clonotype turned up a few times. The chain employs TRBV28 and TRBJ2-1, with 7 bases matching TRBD1. Trimming at V came to 8 bases and at J to 5 bases, leaving 6 bases not matched to a gene. This CDR3 contains 13 residues. In germline, CDR1 is MDHEN, CDR2 SYDVKM. CDR3 bases: TGTGCCAGCGCCTCGGGACAGAACAATGAGCAGTTCTTC. Translation gives CASASGQNNEQFF.

This clonotype was seen more than once but under ten times. This may come from a read error, since a much larger clone is one base off. The J gene is TRBJ2-5, the V gene TRBV29-1; 9 bases fit TRBD1. CDR3 size: 14 residues. The ends lost 7 bases at V and 13 bases at J; junction bases unmatched: 19. CDR1 is SQVTM, CDR2 ANQGSEA, per germline. The CDR3 DNA follows: TGCAGCGCCCAGGGACAGGGTCTTACCTACGAGCGGTACTTC. As protein: CSAQGQGLTYERYF.

Many counts were recorded for this clonotype. The gene calls are TRBV5-1 and TRBJ2-5; D is unclear. The CDR3 is made up of 12 amino acids. V lost 3 bases to trimming and J lost 3 bases, with 6 bases between them. Germline V lookup: CDR1 SGHRS, CDR2 YFSETQ. CDR3 bases: TGCGCCAGCAGCTGGGTGGAAGAGACCCAGTACTTC. It yields the protein CASSWVEETQYF.

Only a few counts were recorded for this clonotype. V and J are TRBV7-9 and TRBJ2-5; D uncertain. The V end was cut by 6 bases, the J end by 2 bases, with 4 bases between. This CDR3 has 11 amino acids. Germline V lookup: CDR1 SEHNR, CDR2 FQNEAQ (reference sequence). The DNA of the CDR3 is TGTGCCAGCAGACAGCAAGAGACCCAGTACTTC. The encoded protein is CASRQQETQYF.

This clonotype came up many times. The chain carries TRBV4-1 and TRBJ2-3; no clear D. Trimming took off 4 bases at V and 0 bases at J, with 8 bases between the two ends. Germline CDR1 is MGHRA and CDR2 is YSYEKL. CDR3 size: 14 residues. CDR3 protein: CASSRTSSTDTQYF. In DNA form, the CDR3 reads TGCGCCAGCAGCCGCACTTCTAGCACAGATACGCAGTATTTT.

The V and J genes are TRBV5-1 and TRBJ2-1; possibly TRBD2 for D (6 bases). This CDR3 has 15 amino acids. Germline V lookup: CDR1 SGHRS, CDR2 YFSETQ. V lost 7 bases, J lost 4 bases, and 18 bases lay in between. CDR3: CASSLLAREYNEQFF. CDR3 DNA sequence: TGCGCCAGCTCCCTCCTAGCGAGGGAATACAATGAGCAGTTCTTC.

At least ten counts were recorded for this clonotype. This chain links TRBV3-1 with TRBJ2-7; D perhaps matches TRBD2 (5 bases). This CDR3 is built from 16 residues. Germline CDR1 LGHDT, CDR2 YNNKEL (reference sequence). Deletions cut 0 bases from V and 2 bases from J, with 14 bases between. CDR3 protein: CASSQDNYPGAYEQYF. In DNA, the CDR3 is TGTGCCAGCAGCCAAGATAACTACCCCGGGGCCTACGAGCAGTACTTC.

Details on this clonotype: At one boundary the junction diverges from the germline segment, which might be a read error. This chain uses TRBV11-2 with TRBJ2-3; 14 bases align to TRBD2. The CDR3 consists of 22 residues. Looked up from germline, CDR1 is SGHAT and CDR2 is FQNNGV. In DNA, the CDR3 is TGTGCCAGCAGCATAGACCCGGGACTAGCGGGAGAGTGGACCTCTAGCCCAGATACGCAGTATTTT. It translates to CASSIDPGLAGEWTSSPDTQYF.

This clonotype was picked up many times. V and J are TRBV12-3 or TRBV12-4 and TRBJ1-1, with 8 bases fitting TRBD1. The V and J ends lost 6 bases and 1 base, in that order; junction bases with no gene match: 4. The CDR3 length is 14 residues. This CDR3 is CASRTGTGNTEAFF. The CDR3 DNA reads as TGTGCCAGCAGGACCGGGACAGGGAACACTGAAGCTTTCTTT.

The V and J genes are TRBV20-1 and TRBJ1-2; D not certain. V shed 5 bases and J shed 2 bases, with 6 bases lying between them. The CDR3 extends over 11 amino acids. Germline CDR1 is DFQATT and CDR2 is SNEGSKA (reference sequence). Here the CDR3 reads CSAAANYGYTF. DNA for the CDR3: TGCAGTGCTGCAGCCAACTATGGCTACACCTTC.

The rearrangement joins TRBV20-1 to TRBJ2-1; 10 bases line up with TRBD2. The CDR3 loop spans 15 amino acids. With V trimmed by 4 bases and J by 5 bases, 8 bases remained unmatched. Germline V gives CDR1 DFQATT, CDR2 SNEGSKA (reference sequence). As DNA, the CDR3 is TGCAGTGCTACTGAAGCGGGGGGGGTCAACAATGAGCAGTTCTTC. This codes for CSATEAGGVNNEQFF.

In this sample, this clonotype turned up many times. DNA for the CDR3: TGTGCCATCAGTGAGTCGGGCAGGAACTATGGCTACACCTTC. This translates into CAISESGRNYGYTF. The chain combines TRBV10-3 with TRBJ1-2, with no clear D. From germline, CDR1 is ENHRY and CDR2 SYGVKD. The CDR3 totals 14 residues. Trimming took off 0 bases at V and 2 bases at J, with 7 bases between the two ends.

This rearrangement joins TRBV2 to TRBJ2-6; TRBD1 matches at 9 bases. Germline V gene data show CDR1 as SNHLY and CDR2 as FYNNEI. J lost 0 bases, V lost 9 bases, and 6 bases had no gene match. The CDR3 contains 16 residues. CDR3 nucleotide sequence: TGTGCCAGAGGACAGGGGCTAAGCTCTGGGGCCAACGTCCTGACTTTC. This translates into CARGQGLSSGANVLTF.

The chain recombines TRBV5-6 with TRBJ1-1; possibly TRBD1 for D (5 bases). CDR1 and CDR2 (germline): SGHDT, YYEEEE. The CDR3 contains 15 residues. V was trimmed by 0 bases and J by 5 bases, leaving 14 bases between them. The CDR3 loop is CASSLGNMGGTEAFF. The CDR3 bases are TGTGCCAGCAGCTTGGGGAATATGGGGGGAACTGAAGCTTTCTTT.

This clonotype was observed a handful of times. The chain recombines TRBV14 with TRBJ2-7; the match to TRBD2 covers 7 bases. This CDR3 has 20 amino acids. Looked up from germline, CDR1 is SGHDN and CDR2 is FVKESK. The junction had 18 bases not matched to a gene; V was cut back by 0 bases and J by 1 base. Here the CDR3 reads CASSQDSPITPGRASYEQYF. The CDR3 nucleotides read TGTGCCAGCAGCCAAGACTCTCCCATCACGCCGGGGAGGGCGTCCTACGAGCAGTACTTC.

This clonotype has only a few counts. The CDR3, as DNA: TGTGCCAGCAGTTTCGTGCAGGCTGGCCAGCCCCAGCATTTT. This sequence encodes CASSFVQAGQPQHF. The chain is built from TRBV12-3 or TRBV12-4 and TRBJ1-5; D not resolved. The V end lost 3 bases, the J end lost 7 bases, and 13 bases lay between the germline ends. The CDR3 covers 14 residues.

A note on this clonotype: This may arise from a read error, as a much more abundant clone is one base away. Since no conserved phenylalanine or tryptophan closes the CDR3, a read error is the likely cause. The V and J genes are TRBV7-6 and TRBJ2-4; maybe TRBD2 (5 bases). The end of the DNA is better explained by TRBJ2-5, so the J call may be wrong. From germline, CDR1 is SGHVS and CDR2 FNYEAQ. The CDR3 is made up of 15 amino acids. CDR3 loop: CASRAQTTLGETQYV. As DNA, the CDR3 is TGTGCCAGCAGGGCGCAGACTACCTTAGGGGAGACCCAGTACGTC.

In the case of this clonotype: A read error may be the cause here, since a much bigger clone is one base away. The chain joins TRBV18 to TRBJ2-7, with 8 bases identical to TRBD1. The CDR3 sequence is 14 residues long. The germline gives CDR1 KGHSH, CDR2 LQKENI. V shed 6 bases, J shed 3 bases, and the junction held 7 bases outside the gene matches. As DNA, the CDR3 is TGTGCCAGCTCTATGGCAGGGACAGGCTACGAGCAGTACTTC. Amino acid sequence: CASSMAGTGYEQYF.

A word on this clonotype: A much larger clone sits a single nucleotide away, making a read error possible. The chain couples TRBV6-1 to TRBJ2-3; 10 bases are a match to TRBD1. The CDR3 spans 14 residues. In germline, CDR1 is MNHNS, CDR2 SASEGT. Trimming cost V 6 bases and J 6 bases; bases outside gene matches: 6. CDR3 protein: CASSGDRGSDTQYF. CDR3 nucleotides: TGTGCCAGCAGCGGGGACAGGGGATCGGATACGCAGTATTTT.